This record looks at one T cell receptor beta chain sequence and its context. Produced via immunoSEQ multiplex PCR; TCRdb's table is partial and in-frame only. Among fewer than 80,000 clones listed, about 89% were seen once. CDR3 length equals 13 residues. V shed 7 bases, J shed 5 bases, and the junction held 7 bases outside the gene matches. Per the germline V gene, CDR1 is LNHDA and CDR2 is SQIVND (reference sequence). This entry comes from a study of Tregs in tolerant kidney transplant recipients. The source is a human donor who received a combined kidney and bone marrow transplant. Sequenced here: CD4+ T cells from blood, sampled before the transplant. The chain uses TRBV19 and TRBJ1-2, with TRBD1 matching 7 bases. CDR3: CASIGDSYYGYTF. CDR3 in DNA: TGTGCCAGTATTGGGGACAGTTATTATGGCTACACCTTC.